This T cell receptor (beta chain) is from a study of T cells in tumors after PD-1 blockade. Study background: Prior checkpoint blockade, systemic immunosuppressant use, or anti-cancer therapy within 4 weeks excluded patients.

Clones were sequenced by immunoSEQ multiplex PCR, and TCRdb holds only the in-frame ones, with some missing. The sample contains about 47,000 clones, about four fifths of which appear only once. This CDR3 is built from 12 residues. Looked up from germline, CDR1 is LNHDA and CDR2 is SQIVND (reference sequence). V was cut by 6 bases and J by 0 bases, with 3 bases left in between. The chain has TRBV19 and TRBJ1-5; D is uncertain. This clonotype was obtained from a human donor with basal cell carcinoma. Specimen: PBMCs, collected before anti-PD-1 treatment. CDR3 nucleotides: TGTGCCAGTAGAGATAGCAATCAGCCCCAGCATTTT. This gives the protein CASRDSNQPQHF.